The entry that follows covers one TCR beta chain sequence. These data originate in a study of blood T cell repertoires in COVID-19. Study summary: The United States, Italy and Spain were the sources of the acute and convalescent COVID-19 samples. Nucleic acid was either cDNA or gDNA, and it came from T cells, B-cell-depleted T cells, or PBMCs.

Under the authors' procedure: Amplification with reference gene primers provided the estimates of nucleated cell counts. The table came from immunoSEQ multiplex PCR; TCRdb's copy has only in-frame clones and leaves some out. That table is the source of V, J and clone size, and D and trimming were worked out from the DNA. Of approximately 300,000 clones detected, around 86% appear once; the ten largest clones hold about 5.2%. Germline CDR1 and CDR2: SGHTA and FQGTGA. The V gene end was trimmed by 1 base and the J gene end by 2 bases; junction bases not matched to a gene: 5. The CDR3 runs 16 residues. Material for sequencing was PBMCs or T cells enriched from blood (not recorded which). This sequence originates from a man aged 60-69 years who had recovered from COVID-19. The chain employs TRBV7-3 and TRBJ2-1; 7 nucleotides line up with TRBD2. CDR3 in DNA: TGTGCCAGCAGCTTAAGCTCGGGGGGAGCCTACAATGAGCAGTTCTTC. Protein sequence: CASSLSSGGAYNEQFF.